This TCR beta chain originates from a study of shared clonotypes between healthy human individuals. Only in-frame clones appear in the TCRdb table, and some are missing; sequencing was by immunoSEQ multiplex PCR. The sample has 1.4 million to 1.5 million clones; roughly 97% are singletons. A CD45RA+ naive subset and a CD45RA-negative memory subset were split from CD4+ cells. The CDR3 sequence is 14 residues long. CDR1 is MDHEN and CDR2 is SYDVKM in the germline V gene. The junction had 11 bases not matched to a gene; V was cut back by 8 bases and J by 6 bases. This TCR was sampled from a man between 25 and 39 years old in good health. The gene calls are TRBV28 and TRBJ2-7; TRBD2 matches at 9 bases. Sequences were obtained from naive CD4+ T cells sorted from blood. Subset specified: CD45RA+ positively selected. The CDR3 is CASVSGGIGTEQYF. The CDR3 DNA reads as TGTGCCAGCGTTAGCGGGGGAATTGGAACCGAGCAGTACTTC.